The clone carrying this T cell receptor beta chain was seen a few times. Its antigen remains unknown. These data belong to a study of T cells after yellow fever vaccination. TCRdb recomputed calls from the 5' RACE reads with MiXCR, one row per CDR3 protein. The sample records 150,000 to 200,000 distinct CDR3 sequences, around 10% being singletons. The study's findings and limits: A limited proportion of clonotypes was detected within both the CD4 and CD8 compartments. Post-booster samples contained most primary-vaccination clones (around 95% CD4, 88% CD8).

This material consisted of CD8+ T cells sorted from PBMCs, taken 15 days after the yellow fever booster vaccination. The clonotype originates from a man aged 18-30 years who received the YFV17D yellow fever vaccine.

CDR3 DNA sequence: TGCGCCAGCAGCGCGGGACAGGGTACTTACTACAATGAGCAGTTCTTC. Amino acid sequence: CASSAGQGTYYNEQFF. This rearrangement joins TRBV5-1 to TRBJ2-1; 9 bases agree with TRBD1. The V gene's germline CDR1 is SGHRS and CDR2 YFSETQ. V lost 4 bases, J lost 3 bases, and 8 bases stayed unmatched. The CDR3 runs 16 residues.